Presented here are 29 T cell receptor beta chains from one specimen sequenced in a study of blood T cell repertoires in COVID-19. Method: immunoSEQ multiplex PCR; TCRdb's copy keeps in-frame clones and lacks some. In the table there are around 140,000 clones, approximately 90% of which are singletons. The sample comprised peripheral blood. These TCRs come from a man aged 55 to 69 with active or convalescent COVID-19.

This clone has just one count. The CDR3 bases are TGTGCCAGCAGCCAAAGGCTAGCGGGGGGCTACAATGAGCAGTTCTTC. Amino acid sequence: CASSQRLAGGYNEQFF. This sequence joins TRBV4-2 and TRBJ2-1, with TRBD2 identical over 11 bases. Per germline, CDR1 LGHNA and CDR2 YNFKEQ. The trim removed 2 bases at V and 3 bases at J, leaving 3 bases unmatched. This CDR3 is built from 16 residues.

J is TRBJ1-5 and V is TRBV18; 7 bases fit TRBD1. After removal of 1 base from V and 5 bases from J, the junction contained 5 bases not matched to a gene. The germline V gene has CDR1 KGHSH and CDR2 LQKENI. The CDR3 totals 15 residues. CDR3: CASSPRGTADQPQHF. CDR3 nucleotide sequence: TGTGCCAGCTCACCACGAGGGACAGCCGATCAGCCCCAGCATTTT. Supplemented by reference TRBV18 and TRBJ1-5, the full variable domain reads NAGVMQNPRHLVRRRGQEARLRCSPMKGHSHVYWYRQLPEEGLKFMVYLQKENIIDESGMPKERFSAEFPKEGPSILRIQQVVRGDSAAYFCASSPRGTADQPQHFGDGTRLSIL.

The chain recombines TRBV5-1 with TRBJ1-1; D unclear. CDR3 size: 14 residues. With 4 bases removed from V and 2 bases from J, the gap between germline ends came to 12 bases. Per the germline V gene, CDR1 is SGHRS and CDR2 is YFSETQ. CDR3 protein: CASSRTYQNTEAFF. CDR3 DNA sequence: TGCGCCAGCAGCCGGACTTATCAAAACACTGAAGCTTTCTTT. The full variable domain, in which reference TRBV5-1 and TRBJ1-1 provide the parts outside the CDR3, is KAGVTQTPRYLIKTRGQQVTLSCSPISGHRSVSWYQQTPGQGLQFLFEYFSETQRNKGNFPGRFSGRQFSNSRSEMNVSTLELGDSALYLCASSRTYQNTEAFFGQGTRLTVV.

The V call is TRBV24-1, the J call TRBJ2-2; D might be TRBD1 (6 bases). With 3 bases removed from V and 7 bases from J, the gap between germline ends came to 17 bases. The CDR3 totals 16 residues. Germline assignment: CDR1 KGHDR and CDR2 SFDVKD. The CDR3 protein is CATSDRTGTRHGELFF. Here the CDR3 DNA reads TGTGCCACCAGTGATCGTACAGGGACCCGACACGGGGAGCTGTTTTTT.

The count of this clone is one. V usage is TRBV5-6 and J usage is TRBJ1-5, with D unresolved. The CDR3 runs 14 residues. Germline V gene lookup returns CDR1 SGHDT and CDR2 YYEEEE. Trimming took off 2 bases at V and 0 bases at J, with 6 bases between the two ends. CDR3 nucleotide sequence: TGTGCCAGCAGCTTCGGTCTTAGCAATCAGCCCCAGCATTTT. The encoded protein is CASSFGLSNQPQHF.

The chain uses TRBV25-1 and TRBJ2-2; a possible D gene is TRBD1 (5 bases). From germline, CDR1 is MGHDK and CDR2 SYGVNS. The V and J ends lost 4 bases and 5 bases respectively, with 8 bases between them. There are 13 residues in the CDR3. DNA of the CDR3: TGTGCCAGCAGTGTCGGACAAACCGGGGAGCTGTTTTTT. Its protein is CASSVGQTGELFF.

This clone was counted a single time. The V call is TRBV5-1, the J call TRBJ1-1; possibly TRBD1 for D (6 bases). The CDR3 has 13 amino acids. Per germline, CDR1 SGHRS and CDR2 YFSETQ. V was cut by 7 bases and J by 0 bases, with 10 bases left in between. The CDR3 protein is CASSQGMNTEAFF. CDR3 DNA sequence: TGCGCCAGCTCACAGGGAATGAACACTGAAGCTTTCTTT.

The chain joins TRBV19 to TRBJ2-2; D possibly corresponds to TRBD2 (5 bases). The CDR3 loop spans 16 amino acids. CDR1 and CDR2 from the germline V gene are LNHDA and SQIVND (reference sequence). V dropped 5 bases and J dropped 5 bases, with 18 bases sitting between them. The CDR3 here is CASSLHADGLTGELFF. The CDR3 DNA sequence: TGTGCCAGTAGTCTCCACGCAGACGGACTGACCGGGGAGCTGTTTTTT.

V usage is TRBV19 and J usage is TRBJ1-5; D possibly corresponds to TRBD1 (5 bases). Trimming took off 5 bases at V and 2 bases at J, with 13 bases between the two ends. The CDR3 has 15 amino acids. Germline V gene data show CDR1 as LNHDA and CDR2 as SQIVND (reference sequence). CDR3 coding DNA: TGTGCCAGTAGTCTGCTCCAGGGTGGCAATCAGCCCCAGCATTTT. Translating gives CASSLLQGGNQPQHF.

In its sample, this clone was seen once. CDR3 nucleotides: TGTGCCAGCAGTCTCCCAAGGACAGGGGATAACTATGGCTACACCTTC. As protein: CASSLPRTGDNYGYTF. This chain uses TRBV5-4 with TRBJ1-2; 9 bases fit TRBD1. CDR3 length: 16 amino acids. V gave up 5 bases and J gave up 1 base; unmatched junction bases: 9. CDR1 and CDR2 (germline): SGHNT, YYREEE (reference sequence).

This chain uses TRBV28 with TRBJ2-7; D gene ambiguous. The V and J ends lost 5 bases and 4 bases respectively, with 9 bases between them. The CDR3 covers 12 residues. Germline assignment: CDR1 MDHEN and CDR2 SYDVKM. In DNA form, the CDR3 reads TGTGCCAGCAGTATCAATCTATACGAGCAGTACTTC. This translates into CASSINLYEQYF.

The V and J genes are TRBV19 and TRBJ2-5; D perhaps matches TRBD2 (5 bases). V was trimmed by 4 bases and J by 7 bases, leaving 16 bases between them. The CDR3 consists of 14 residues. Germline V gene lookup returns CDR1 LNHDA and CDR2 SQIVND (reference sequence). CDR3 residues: CASSNRDPKGTQYF. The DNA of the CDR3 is TGTGCCAGTAGTAATCGGGATCCCAAGGGGACCCAGTACTTC.

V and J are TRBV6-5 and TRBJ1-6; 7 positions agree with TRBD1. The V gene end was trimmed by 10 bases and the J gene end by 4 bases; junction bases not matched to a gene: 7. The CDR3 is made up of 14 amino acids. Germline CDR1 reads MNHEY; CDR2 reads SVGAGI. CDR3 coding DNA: TGTGCCACGGGGACAGACAATTATAATTCACCCCTCCACTTT. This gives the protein CATGTDNYNSPLHF.

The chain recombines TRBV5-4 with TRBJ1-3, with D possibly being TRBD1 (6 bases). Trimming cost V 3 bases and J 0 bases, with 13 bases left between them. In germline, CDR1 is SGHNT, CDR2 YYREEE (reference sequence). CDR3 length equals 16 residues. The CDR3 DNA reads TGTGCCAGCAGCTCGGGGGGCAGGTTCTCTGGAAACACCATATATTTT. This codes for CASSSGGRFSGNTIYF.

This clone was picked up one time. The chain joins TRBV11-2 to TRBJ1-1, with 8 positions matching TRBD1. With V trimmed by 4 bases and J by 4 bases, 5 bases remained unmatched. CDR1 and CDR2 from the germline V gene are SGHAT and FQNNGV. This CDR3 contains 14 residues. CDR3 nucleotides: TGTGCCAGCAGCTCCCAGGGGGCGGGCACTGAAGCTTTCTTT. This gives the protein CASSSQGAGTEAFF.

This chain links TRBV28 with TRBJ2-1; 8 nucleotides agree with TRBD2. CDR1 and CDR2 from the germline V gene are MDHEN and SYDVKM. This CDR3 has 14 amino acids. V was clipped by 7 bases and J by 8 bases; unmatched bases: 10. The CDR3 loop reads CASTSGGPGDEQFF. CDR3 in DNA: TGTGCCAGCACTTCGGGAGGGCCTGGGGATGAGCAGTTCTTC.

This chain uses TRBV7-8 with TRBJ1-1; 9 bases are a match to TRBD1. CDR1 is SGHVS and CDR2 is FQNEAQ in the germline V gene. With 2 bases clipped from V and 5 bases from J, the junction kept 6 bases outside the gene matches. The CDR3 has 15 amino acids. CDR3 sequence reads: CASSLLRTGATEAFF. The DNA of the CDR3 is TGTGCCAGCAGCTTACTTAGGACAGGGGCGACTGAAGCTTTCTTT.

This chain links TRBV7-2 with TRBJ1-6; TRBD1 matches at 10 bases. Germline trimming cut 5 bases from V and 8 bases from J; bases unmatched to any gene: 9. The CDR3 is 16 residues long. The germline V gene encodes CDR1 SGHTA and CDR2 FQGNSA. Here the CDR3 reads CASSLFSTGGHSPLHF. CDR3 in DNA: TGTGCCAGCAGCCTCTTCTCGACAGGGGGCCATTCACCCCTCCACTTT.

The CDR3 sequence is CASSFSGRVVYNEQFF. The CDR3 bases are TGTGCCAGCAGTTTTAGCGGGAGGGTGGTCTACAATGAGCAGTTCTTC. The V gene is TRBV7-2, the J gene TRBJ2-1; 11 positions agree with TRBD2. CDR3 size: 16 residues. Looked up from germline, CDR1 is SGHTA and CDR2 is FQGNSA. Germline trimming cut 6 bases from V and 3 bases from J; bases unmatched to any gene: 7.

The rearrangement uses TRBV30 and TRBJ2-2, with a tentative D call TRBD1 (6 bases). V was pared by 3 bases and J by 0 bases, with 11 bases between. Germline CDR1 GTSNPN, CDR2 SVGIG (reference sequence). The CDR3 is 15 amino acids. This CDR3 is CAWREAGANTGELFF. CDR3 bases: TGTGCCTGGAGGGAAGCAGGGGCGAACACCGGGGAGCTGTTTTTT.

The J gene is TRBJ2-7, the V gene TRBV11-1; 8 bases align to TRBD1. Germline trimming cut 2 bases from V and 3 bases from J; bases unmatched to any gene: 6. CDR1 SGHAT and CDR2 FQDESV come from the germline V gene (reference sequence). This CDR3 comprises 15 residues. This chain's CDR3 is CASSLTSGGGYEQYF. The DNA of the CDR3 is TGTGCCAGCAGCTTAACATCAGGGGGCGGCTACGAGCAGTACTTC. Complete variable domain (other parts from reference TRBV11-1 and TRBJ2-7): EAEVAQSPRYKITEKSQAVAFWCDPISGHATLYWYRQILGQGPELLVQFQDESVVDDSQLPKDRFSAERLKGVDSTLKIQPAELGDSAMYLCASSLTSGGGYEQYFGPGTRLTVT.

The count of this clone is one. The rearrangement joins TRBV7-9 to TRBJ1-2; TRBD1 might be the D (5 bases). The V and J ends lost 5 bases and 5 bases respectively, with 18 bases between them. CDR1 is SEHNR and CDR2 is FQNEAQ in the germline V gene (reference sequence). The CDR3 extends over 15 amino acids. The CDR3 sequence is CASSTRVQGAYGYTF. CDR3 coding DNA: TGTGCCAGCAGCACCAGAGTCCAGGGTGCGTATGGCTACACCTTC.

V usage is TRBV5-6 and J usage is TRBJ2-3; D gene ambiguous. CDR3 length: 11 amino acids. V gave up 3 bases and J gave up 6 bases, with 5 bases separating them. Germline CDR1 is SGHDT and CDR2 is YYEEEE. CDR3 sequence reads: CASSSRDTQYF. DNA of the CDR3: TGTGCCAGCAGCTCCAGGGATACGCAGTATTTT.

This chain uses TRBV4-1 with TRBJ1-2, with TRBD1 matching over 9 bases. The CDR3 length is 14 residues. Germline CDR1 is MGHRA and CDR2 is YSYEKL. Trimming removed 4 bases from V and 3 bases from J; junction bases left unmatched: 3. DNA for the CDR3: TGCGCCAGCAGCCGCACAGGGGGCGACTATGGCTACACCTTC. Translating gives CASSRTGGDYGYTF.

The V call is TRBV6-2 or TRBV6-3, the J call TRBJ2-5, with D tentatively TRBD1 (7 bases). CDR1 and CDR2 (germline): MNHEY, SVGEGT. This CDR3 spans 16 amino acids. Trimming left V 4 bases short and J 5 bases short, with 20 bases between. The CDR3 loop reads CASSSNRGLFGETQYF. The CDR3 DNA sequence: TGTGCCAGCAGTTCGAACAGGGGACTCTTTGGGGAGACCCAGTACTTC.

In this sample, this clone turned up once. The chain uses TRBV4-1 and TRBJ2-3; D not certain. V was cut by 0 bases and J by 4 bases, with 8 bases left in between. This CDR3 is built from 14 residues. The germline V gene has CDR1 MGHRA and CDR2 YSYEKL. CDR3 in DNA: TGCGCCAGCAGCCAAGACCCAGGCCCAGATACGCAGTATTTT. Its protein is CASSQDPGPDTQYF.

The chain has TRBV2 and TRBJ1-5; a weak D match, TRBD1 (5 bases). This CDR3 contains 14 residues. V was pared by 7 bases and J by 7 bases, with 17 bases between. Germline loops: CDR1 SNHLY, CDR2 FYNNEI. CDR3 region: CASTFGALRQPQHF. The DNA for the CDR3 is TGTGCCAGCACCTTTGGGGCACTCAGGCAGCCCCAGCATTTT.

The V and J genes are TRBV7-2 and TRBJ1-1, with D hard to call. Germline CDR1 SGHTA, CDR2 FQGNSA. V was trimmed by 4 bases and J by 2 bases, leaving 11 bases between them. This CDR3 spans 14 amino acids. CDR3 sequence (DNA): TGTGCCAGCAGCTCACAGAAACTCAACACTGAAGCTTTCTTT. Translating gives CASSSQKLNTEAFF.

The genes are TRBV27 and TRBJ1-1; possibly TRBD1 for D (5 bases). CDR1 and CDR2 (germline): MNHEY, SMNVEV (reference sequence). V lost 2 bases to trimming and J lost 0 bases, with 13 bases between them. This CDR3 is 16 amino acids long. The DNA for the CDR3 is TGTGCCAGCAGTTTACACGGGGGGAGGATGAACACTGAAGCTTTCTTT. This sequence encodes CASSLHGGRMNTEAFF.